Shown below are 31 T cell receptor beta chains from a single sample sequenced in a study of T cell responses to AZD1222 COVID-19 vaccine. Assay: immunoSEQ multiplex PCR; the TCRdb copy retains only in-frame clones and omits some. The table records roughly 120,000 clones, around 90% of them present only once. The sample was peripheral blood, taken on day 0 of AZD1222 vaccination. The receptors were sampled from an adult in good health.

The chain's CDR3 is CATVDGLLNTDTQYF. CDR3 nucleotide sequence: TGTGCCACCGTCGACGGTTTGCTAAACACAGATACGCAGTATTTT. The chain joins TRBV6-4 to TRBJ2-3, with D unresolved. The CDR3 consists of 15 residues. The germline gives CDR1 MRHNA, CDR2 SNTAGT. With 10 bases removed from V and 2 bases from J, the gap between germline ends came to 19 bases.

This chain's CDR3 is CASSLGDRGGTEAFF. For the CDR3, the DNA is TGTGCCAGCAGCTTAGGTGACAGGGGAGGCACTGAAGCTTTCTTT. V gene TRBV11-2 combines with J gene TRBJ1-1; 8 bases map to TRBD1. From germline, CDR1 is SGHAT and CDR2 FQNNGV. With V trimmed by 1 base and J by 4 bases, 5 bases remained unmatched. CDR3 length: 15 residues.

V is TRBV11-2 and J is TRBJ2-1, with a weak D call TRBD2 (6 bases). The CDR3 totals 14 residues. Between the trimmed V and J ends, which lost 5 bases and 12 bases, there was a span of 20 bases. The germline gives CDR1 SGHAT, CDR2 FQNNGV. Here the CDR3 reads CASSPGLTGIGQFF. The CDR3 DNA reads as TGTGCCAGCAGCCCTGGACTAACCGGAATTGGGCAGTTCTTC.

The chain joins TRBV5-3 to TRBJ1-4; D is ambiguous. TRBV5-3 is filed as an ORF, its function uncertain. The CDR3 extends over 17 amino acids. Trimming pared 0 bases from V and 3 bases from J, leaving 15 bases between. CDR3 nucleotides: TGTGCCAGAAGCTTGGGGCAGCCGAGGGAGGCTAATGAAAAACTGTTTTTT. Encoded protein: CARSLGQPREANEKLFF.

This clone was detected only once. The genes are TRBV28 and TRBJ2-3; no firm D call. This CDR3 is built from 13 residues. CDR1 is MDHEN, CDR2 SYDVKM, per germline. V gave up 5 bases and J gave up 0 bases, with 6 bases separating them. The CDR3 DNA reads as TGTGCCAGCAGTCGCTTAAGCACAGATACGCAGTATTTT. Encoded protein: CASSRLSTDTQYF.

The CDR3 loop reads CASSSGVGTDTQYF. The CDR3 DNA sequence: TGCGCCAGCAGCTCCGGAGTGGGGACAGATACGCAGTATTTT. The V gene is TRBV5-1, the J gene TRBJ2-3; D is undetermined. Germline V gene sequence: CDR1 SGHRS, CDR2 YFSETQ. This CDR3 is 14 amino acids long. The germline V and J ends were trimmed by 3 bases and 3 bases, with 11 bases remaining between them.

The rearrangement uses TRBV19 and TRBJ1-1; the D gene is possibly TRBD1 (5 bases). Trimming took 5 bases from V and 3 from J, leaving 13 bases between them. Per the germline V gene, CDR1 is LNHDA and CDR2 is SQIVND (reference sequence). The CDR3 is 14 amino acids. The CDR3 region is CASSFQGMDTEAFF. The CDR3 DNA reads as TGTGCCAGTAGTTTCCAGGGTATGGACACTGAAGCTTTCTTT. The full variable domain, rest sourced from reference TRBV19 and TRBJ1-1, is DGGITQSPKYLFRKEGQNVTLSCEQNLNHDAMYWYRQDPGQGLRLIYYSQIVNDFQKGDIAEGYSVSREKKESFPLTVTSAQKNPTAFYLCASSFQGMDTEAFFGQGTRLTVV.

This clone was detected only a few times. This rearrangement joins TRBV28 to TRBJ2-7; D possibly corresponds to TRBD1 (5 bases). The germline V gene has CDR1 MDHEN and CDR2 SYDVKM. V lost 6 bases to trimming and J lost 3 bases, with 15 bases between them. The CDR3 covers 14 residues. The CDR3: CASRPAGLNYEQYF. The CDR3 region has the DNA TGTGCCAGCAGGCCAGCAGGGCTCAACTACGAGCAGTACTTC.

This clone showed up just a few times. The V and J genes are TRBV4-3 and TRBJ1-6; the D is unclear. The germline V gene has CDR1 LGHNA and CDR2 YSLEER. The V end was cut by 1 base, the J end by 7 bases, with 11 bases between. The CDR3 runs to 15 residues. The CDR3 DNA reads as TGCGCCAGCAGCCAAGGGCGGACGCAGAATTCACCCCTCCACTTT. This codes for CASSQGRTQNSPLHF.

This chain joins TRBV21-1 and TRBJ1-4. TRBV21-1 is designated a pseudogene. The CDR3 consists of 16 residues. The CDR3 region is CASGCPGEATNEKLFF. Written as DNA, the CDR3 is TGTGCCAGCGGCTGCCCGGGAGAGGCAACTAATGAAAAACTGTTTTTT.

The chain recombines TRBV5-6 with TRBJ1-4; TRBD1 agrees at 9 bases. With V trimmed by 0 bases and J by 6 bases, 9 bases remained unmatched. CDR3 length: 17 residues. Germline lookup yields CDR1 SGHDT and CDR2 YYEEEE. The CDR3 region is CASSLGQGVTSDEKLFF. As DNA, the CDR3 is TGTGCCAGCAGCTTGGGACAGGGGGTAACGTCGGATGAAAAACTGTTTTTT.

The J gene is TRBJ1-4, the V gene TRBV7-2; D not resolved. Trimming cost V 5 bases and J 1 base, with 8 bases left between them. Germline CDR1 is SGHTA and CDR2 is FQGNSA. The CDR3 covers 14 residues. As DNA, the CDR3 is TGTGCCAGCAGCCCCTCGCTAACTAATGAAAAACTGTTTTTT. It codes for CASSPSLTNEKLFF.

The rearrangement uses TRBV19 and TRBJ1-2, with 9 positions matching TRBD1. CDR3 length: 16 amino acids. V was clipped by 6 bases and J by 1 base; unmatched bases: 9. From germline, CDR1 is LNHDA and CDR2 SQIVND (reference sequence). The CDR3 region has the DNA TGTGCCAGTAGCACAGGGGGCGCCGGGAGTAACTATGGCTACACCTTC. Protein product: CASSTGGAGSNYGYTF. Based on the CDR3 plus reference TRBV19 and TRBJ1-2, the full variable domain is DGGITQSPKYLFRKEGQNVTLSCEQNLNHDAMYWYRQDPGQGLRLIYYSQIVNDFQKGDIAEGYSVSREKKESFPLTVTSAQKNPTAFYLCASSTGGAGSNYGYTFGSGTRLTVV.

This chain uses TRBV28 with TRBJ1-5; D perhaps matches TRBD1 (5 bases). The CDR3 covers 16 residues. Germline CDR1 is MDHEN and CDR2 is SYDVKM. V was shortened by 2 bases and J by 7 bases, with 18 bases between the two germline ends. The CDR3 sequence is CASSLRTIRRKQPQHF. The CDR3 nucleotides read TGTGCCAGCAGTTTAAGGACAATTCGTAGAAAGCAGCCCCAGCATTTT.

The CDR3: CASSLNGNQPQHF. DNA for the CDR3: TGTGCCAGCAGTTTAAACGGCAATCAGCCCCAGCATTTT. The chain couples TRBV12-3 or TRBV12-4 to TRBJ1-5; D ambiguous. V was clipped by 2 bases and J by 2 bases, with 4 bases between them. This CDR3 spans 13 amino acids.

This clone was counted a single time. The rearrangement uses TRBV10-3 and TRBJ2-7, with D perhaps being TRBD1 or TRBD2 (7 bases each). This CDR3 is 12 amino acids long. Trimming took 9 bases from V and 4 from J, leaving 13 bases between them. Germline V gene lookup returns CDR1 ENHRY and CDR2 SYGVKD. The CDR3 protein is CAMGGTAYEQYF. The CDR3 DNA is TGTGCCATGGGGGGGACAGCTTACGAGCAGTACTTC.

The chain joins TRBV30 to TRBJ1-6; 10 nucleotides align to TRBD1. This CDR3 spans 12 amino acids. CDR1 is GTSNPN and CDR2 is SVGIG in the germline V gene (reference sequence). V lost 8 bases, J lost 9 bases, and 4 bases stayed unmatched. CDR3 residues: CAHGTGASPLHF. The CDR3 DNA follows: TGTGCCCACGGGACAGGGGCTTCACCCCTCCACTTT.

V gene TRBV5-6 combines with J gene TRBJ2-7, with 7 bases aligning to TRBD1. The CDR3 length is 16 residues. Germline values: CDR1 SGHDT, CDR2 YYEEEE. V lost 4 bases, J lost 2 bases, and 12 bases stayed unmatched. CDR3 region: CASSLLDGDRTYEQYF. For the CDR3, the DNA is TGTGCCAGCAGCCTCCTCGACGGGGACAGAACCTACGAGCAGTACTTC.

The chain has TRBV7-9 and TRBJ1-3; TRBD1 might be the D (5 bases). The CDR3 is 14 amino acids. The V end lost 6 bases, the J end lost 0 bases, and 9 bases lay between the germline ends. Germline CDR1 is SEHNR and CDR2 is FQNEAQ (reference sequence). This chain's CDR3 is CASRWTSSGNTIYF. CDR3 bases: TGTGCCAGCAGATGGACAAGCTCTGGAAACACCATATATTTT.

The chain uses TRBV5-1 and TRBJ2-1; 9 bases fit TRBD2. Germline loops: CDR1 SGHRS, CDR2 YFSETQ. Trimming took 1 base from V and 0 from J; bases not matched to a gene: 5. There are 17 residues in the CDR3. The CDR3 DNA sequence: TGCGCCAGCAGCTTGCTGACTAGCGGTGCCTCCTACAATGAGCAGTTCTTC. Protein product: CASSLLTSGASYNEQFF. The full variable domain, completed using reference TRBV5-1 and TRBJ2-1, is KAGVTQTPRYLIKTRGQQVTLSCSPISGHRSVSWYQQTPGQGLQFLFEYFSETQRNKGNFPGRFSGRQFSNSRSEMNVSTLELGDSALYLCASSLLTSGASYNEQFFGPGTRLTVL.

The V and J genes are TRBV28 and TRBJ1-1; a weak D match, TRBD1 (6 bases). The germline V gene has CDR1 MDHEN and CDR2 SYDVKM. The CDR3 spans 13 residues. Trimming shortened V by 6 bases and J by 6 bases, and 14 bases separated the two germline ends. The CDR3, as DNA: TGTGCCAGCAGGACTCCGGGGGCTTCTGAAGCTTTCTTT. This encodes CASRTPGASEAFF. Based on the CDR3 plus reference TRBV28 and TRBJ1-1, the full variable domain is DVKVTQSSRYLVKRTGEKVFLECVQDMDHENMFWYRQDPGLGLRLIYFSYDVKMKEKGDIPEGYSVSREKKERFSLILESASTNQTSMYLCASRTPGASEAFFGQGTRLTVV.

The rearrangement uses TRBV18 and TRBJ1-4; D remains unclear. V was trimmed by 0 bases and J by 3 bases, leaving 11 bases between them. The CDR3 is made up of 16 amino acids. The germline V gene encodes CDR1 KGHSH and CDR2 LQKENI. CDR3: CASSPPGSRANEKLFF. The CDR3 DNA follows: TGTGCCAGCTCACCACCGGGGTCAAGGGCTAATGAAAAACTGTTTTTT.

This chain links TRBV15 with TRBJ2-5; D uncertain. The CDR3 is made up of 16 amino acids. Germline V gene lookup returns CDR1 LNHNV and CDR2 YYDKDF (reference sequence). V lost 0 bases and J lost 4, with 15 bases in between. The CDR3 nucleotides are TGTGCCACCAGCAGAGATCTTGGCAGTTCCCGAGAGACCCAGTACTTC. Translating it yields CATSRDLGSSRETQYF. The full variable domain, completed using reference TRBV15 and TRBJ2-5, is DAMVIQNPRYQVTQFGKPVTLSCSQTLNHNVMYWYQQKSSQAPKLLFHYYDKDFNNEADTPDNFQSRRPNTSFCFLDIRSPGLGDTAMYLCATSRDLGSSRETQYFGPGTRLLVL.

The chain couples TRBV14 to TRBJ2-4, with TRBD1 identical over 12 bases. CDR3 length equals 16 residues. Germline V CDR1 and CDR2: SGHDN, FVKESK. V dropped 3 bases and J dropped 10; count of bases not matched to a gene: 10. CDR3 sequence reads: CASSQGQGAPYGIQYF. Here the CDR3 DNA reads TGTGCCAGCAGCCAGGGACAGGGGGCTCCCTACGGTATTCAGTACTTC.

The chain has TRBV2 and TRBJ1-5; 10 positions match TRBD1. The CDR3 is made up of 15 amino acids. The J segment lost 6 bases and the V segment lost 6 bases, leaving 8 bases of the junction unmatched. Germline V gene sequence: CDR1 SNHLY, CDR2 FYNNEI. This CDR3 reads CASRLWDRGRQPQHF. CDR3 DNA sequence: TGTGCCAGCAGACTGTGGGACAGGGGACGTCAGCCCCAGCATTTT.

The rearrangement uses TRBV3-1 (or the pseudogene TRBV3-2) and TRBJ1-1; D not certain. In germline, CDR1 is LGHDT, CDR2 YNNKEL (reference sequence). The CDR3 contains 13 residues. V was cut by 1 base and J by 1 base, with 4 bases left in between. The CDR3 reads CASSQVTNTEAFF. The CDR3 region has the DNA TGTGCCAGCAGCCAAGTAACGAACACTGAAGCTTTCTTT.

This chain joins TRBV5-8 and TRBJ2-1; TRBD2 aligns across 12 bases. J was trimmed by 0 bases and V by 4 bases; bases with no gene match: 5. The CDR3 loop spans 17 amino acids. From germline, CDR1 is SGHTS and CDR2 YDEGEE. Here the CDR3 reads CASSRWTSGDSYNEQFF. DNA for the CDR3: TGTGCCAGCAGCCGTTGGACTAGCGGGGACTCCTACAATGAGCAGTTCTTC.

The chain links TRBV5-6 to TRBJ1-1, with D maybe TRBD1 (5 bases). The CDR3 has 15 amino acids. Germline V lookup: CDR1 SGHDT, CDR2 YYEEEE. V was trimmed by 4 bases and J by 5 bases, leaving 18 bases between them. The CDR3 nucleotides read TGTGCCAGCAGCCCGGGGAGGGGCATTAGAACTGAAGCTTTCTTT. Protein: CASSPGRGIRTEAFF.

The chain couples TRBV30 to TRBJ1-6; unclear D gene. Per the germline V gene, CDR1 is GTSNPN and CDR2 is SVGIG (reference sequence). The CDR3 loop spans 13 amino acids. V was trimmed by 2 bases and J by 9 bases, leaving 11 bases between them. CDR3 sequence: CAWSTTRGSPLHF. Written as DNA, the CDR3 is TGTGCCTGGAGTACGACCCGGGGTTCACCCCTCCACTTT.

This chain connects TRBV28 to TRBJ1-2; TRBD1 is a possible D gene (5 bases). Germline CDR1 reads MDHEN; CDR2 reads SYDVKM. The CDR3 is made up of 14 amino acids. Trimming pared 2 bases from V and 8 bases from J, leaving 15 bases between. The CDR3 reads CASSLPTQGIGYTF. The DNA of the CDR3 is TGTGCCAGCAGTTTACCTACCCAGGGCATAGGCTACACCTTC.

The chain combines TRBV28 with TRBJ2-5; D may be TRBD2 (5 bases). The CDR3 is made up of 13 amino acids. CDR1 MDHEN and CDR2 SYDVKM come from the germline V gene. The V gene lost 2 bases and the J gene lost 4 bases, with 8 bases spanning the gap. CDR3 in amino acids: CASSLEGRETQYF. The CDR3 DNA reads TGTGCCAGCAGTTTAGAGGGCAGAGAGACCCAGTACTTC.